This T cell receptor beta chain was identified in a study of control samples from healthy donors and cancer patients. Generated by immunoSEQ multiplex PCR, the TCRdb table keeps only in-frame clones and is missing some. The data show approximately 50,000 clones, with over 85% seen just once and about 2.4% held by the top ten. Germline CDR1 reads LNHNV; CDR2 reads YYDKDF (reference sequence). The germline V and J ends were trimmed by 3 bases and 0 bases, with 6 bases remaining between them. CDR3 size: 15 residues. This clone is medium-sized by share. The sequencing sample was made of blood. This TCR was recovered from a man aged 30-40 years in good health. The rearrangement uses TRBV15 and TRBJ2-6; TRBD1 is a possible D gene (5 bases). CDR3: CATSSDSSGANVLTF. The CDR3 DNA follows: TGTGCCACCAGCAGCGACAGCTCTGGGGCCAACGTCCTGACTTTC.